The clone carrying this T cell receptor beta chain is medium-sized (0.01 to 0.1%) by share. The data belong to a study of cytomegalovirus exposure and HLA in healthy donors. The PCR had 60 Vbeta and 13 Jbeta primers. The method was immunoSEQ multiplex PCR; TCRdb's version includes in-frame clones alone and lacks a portion of them. This repertoire shows 150,000 or so clones, less than 85% found once; its top ten account for 3.5% to 5%. The V gene lost 6 bases and the J gene lost 6 bases, with 14 bases spanning the gap. The CDR3 is made up of 13 amino acids. Per germline, CDR1 MNHEY and CDR2 SMNVEV (reference sequence).

Sample: PBMCs. The chain employs TRBV27 and TRBJ1-1; D is unresolved. This TCR was sampled from a man aged 18-30 years in good health and CMV-seropositive. For the CDR3, the DNA is TGTGCCAGCAGCTTCCTAAGTAGCGCTGAAGCTTTCTTT. It is translated as CASSFLSSAEAFF.